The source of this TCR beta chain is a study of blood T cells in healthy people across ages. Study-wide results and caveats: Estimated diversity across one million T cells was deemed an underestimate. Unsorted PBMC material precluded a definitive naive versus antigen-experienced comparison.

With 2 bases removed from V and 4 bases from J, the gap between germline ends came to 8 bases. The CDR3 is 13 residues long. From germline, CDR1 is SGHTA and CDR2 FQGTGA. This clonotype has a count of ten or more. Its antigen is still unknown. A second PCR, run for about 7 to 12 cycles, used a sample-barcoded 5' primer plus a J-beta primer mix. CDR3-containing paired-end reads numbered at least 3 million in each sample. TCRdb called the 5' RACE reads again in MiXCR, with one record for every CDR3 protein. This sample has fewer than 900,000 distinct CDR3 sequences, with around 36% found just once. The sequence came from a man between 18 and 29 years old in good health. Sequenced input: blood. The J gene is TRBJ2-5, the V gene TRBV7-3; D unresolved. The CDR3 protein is CASSLLYSETQYF. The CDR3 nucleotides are TGTGCCAGCAGCTTACTATACTCAGAGACCCAGTACTTC.